These 3 T cell receptor beta chains came from one sample sequenced in a study of blood T cell repertoires in COVID-19. TCRdb keeps only in-frame clones here, not all; method: immunoSEQ multiplex PCR. The data show around 280,000 clones, around four fifths seen once. The material sequenced was peripheral blood. The receptors stem from a woman between 50 and 59 years old with active or convalescent COVID-19.

Details on this clone: The same CDR3 is also encoded by other DNA sequences in this sample. This chain's CDR3 is CASSLSGYGYTF. CDR3 DNA: TGTGCCAGCAGTTTATCGGGGTATGGCTACACCTTC. V usage is TRBV28 and J usage is TRBJ1-2; D unresolved. V dropped 1 base and J dropped 5 bases, with 5 bases sitting between them. CDR1 is MDHEN and CDR2 is SYDVKM in the germline V gene. This CDR3 is 12 amino acids long.

The chain combines TRBV5-1 with TRBJ2-3, with D hard to call. Trimming took off 0 bases at V and 2 bases at J, with 7 bases between the two ends. Germline V lookup: CDR1 SGHRS, CDR2 YFSETQ. The CDR3 runs to 14 residues. The CDR3 loop is CASSLATNTDTQYF. In DNA form, the CDR3 reads TGCGCCAGCAGCTTGGCTACGAACACAGATACGCAGTATTTT.

The chain links TRBV5-1 to TRBJ1-1; 7 nucleotides align to TRBD1. The CDR3 has 14 residues. With 5 bases clipped from V and 5 bases from J, the junction kept 9 bases outside the gene matches. Germline loops: CDR1 SGHRS, CDR2 YFSETQ. CDR3 in amino acids: CASSQTSGGTEAFF. The DNA of the CDR3 is TGCGCCAGCAGTCAGACATCAGGGGGAACTGAAGCTTTCTTT.